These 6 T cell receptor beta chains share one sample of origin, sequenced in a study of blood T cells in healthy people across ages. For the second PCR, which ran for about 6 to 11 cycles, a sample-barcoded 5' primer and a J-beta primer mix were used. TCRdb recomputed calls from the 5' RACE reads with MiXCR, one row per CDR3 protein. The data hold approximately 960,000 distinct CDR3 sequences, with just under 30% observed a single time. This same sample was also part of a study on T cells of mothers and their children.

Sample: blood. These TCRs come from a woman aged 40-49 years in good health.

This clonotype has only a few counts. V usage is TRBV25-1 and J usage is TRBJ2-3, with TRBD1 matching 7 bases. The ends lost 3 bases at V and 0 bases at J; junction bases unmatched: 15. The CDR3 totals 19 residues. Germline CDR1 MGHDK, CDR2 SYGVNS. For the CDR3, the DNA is TGTGCCAGCAGTGACCCCGAAGGGGACAGAGAAACTAGCACAGATACGCAGTATTTT. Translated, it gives CASSDPEGDRETSTDTQYF.

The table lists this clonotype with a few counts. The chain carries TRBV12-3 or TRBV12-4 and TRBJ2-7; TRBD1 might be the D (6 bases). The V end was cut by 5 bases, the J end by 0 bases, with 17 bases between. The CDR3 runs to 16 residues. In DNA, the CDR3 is TGTGCCAGCAGTCCGATCAGGGGCCAGGGCTCCTACGAGCAGTACTTC. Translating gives CASSPIRGQGSYEQYF.

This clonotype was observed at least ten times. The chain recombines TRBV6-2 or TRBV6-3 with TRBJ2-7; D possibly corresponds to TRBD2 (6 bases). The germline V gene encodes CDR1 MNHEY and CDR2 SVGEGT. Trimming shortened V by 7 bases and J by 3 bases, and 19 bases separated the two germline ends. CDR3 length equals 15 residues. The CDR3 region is CASKEGGDMSYEQYF. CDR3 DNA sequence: TGTGCCAGCAAAGAAGGCGGGGATATGAGCTACGAGCAGTACTTC.

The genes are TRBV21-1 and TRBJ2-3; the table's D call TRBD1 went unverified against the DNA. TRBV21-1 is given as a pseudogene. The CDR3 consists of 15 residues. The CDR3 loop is CASTRESGGADTQYF. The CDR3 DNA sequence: TGTGCCAGCACCAGGGAGTCAGGGGGCGCAGATACGCAGTATTTT.

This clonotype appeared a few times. The CDR3 here is CASHSPAHNEQFF. The CDR3 coding sequence is TGCGCCAGCCATTCCCCCGCCCACAATGAGCAGTTCTTC. The gene calls are TRBV5-1 and TRBJ2-1; D gene ambiguous. V dropped 7 bases and J dropped 5 bases, with 13 bases sitting between them. Germline CDR1 SGHRS, CDR2 YFSETQ. The CDR3 spans 13 residues.

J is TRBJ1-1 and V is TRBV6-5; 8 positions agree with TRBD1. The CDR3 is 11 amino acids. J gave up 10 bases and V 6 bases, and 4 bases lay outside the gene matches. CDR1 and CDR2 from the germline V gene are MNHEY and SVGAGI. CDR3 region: CASRDRVRAFF. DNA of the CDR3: TGTGCCAGCAGGGACAGGGTACGAGCTTTCTTT.